This T cell receptor (beta chain) was sequenced during a study of shared clonotypes between healthy human individuals. Notes on the study in general: Blood was the only sampled material, and tissue repertoires likely differ.

To note about this clone: Its specificity is unknown.

The CDR3 has 12 amino acids. In germline, CDR1 is LGHNT, CDR2 FRNRAP. After removal of 7 bases from V and 7 bases from J, the junction contained 3 bases not matched to a gene. Some clones are missing from TCRdb's copy, which holds only in-frame ones; the method was immunoSEQ multiplex PCR. Of just under 95,000 clones listed, over 60% are singletons. The chain couples TRBV12-5 to TRBJ2-5, with 10 bases that match TRBD1. The sample was memory CD8+ T cells sorted from blood. Subset indicated: CD45RO+ cells pooled with CCR7-negative TemRA cells. This TCR was recovered from a man aged 25-45 years in good health. CDR3 in amino acids: CASARDRGTQYF. CDR3 in DNA: TGTGCTAGTGCTCGGGACAGGGGGACCCAGTACTTC.